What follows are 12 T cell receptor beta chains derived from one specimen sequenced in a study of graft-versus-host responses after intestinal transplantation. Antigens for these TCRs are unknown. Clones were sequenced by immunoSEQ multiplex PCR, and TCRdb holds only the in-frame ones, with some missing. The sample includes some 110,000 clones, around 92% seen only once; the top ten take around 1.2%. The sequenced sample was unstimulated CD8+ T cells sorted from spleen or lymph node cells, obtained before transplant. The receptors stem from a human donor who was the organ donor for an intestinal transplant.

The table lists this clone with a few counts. The CDR3 DNA sequence: TGTGCCAGCAGCTTCTACGGGGGCGAAAACACCATATATTTT. Translation: CASSFYGGENTIYF. The chain employs TRBV5-4 and TRBJ1-3; weak D call: TRBD1 (6 bases). This CDR3 spans 14 amino acids. Trimming left V 2 bases short and J 6 bases short, with 12 bases between. Germline lookup yields CDR1 SGHNT and CDR2 YYREEE (reference sequence).

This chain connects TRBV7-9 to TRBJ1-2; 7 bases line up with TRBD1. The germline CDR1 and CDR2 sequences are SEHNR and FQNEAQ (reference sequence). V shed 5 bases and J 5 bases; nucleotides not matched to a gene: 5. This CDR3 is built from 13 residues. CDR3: CASSPQGPYGYTF. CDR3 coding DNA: TGTGCCAGCAGCCCACAGGGGCCTTATGGCTACACCTTC.

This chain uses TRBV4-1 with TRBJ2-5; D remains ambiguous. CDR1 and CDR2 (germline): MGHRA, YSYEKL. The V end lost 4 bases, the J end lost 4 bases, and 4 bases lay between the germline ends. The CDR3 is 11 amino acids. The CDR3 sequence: CASSRAETQYF. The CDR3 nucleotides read TGCGCCAGCAGCCGAGCAGAGACCCAGTACTTC.

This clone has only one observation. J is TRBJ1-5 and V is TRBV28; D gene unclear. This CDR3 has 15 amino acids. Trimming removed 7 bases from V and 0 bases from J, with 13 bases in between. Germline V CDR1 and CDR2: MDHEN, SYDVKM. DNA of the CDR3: TGTGCCAGCAAACCCAACCCTAGTAGCAATCAGCCCCAGCATTTT. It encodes CASKPNPSSNQPQHF. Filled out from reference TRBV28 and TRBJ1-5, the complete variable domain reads DVKVTQSSRYLVKRTGEKVFLECVQDMDHENMFWYRQDPGLGLRLIYFSYDVKMKEKGDIPEGYSVSREKKERFSLILESASTNQTSMYLCASKPNPSSNQPQHFGDGTRLSIL.

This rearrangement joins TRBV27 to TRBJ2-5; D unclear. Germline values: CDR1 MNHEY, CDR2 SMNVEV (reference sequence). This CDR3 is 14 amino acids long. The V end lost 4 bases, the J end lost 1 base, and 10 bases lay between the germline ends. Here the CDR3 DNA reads TGTGCCAGCAGTTCGCAGGCTTTCCAAGAGACCCAGTACTTC. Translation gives CASSSQAFQETQYF.

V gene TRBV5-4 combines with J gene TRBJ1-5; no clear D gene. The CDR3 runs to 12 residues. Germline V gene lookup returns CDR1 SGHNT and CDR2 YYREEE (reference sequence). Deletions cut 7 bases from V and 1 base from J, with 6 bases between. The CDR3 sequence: CASPLSNQPQHF. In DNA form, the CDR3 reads TGTGCCAGCCCGTTAAGCAATCAGCCCCAGCATTTT.

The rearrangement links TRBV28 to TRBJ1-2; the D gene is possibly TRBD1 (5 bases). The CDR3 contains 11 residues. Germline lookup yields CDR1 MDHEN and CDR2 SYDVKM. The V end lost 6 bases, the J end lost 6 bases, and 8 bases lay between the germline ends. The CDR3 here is CASRPRDGYTF. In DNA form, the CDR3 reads TGTGCCAGCAGGCCCAGGGATGGCTACACCTTC.

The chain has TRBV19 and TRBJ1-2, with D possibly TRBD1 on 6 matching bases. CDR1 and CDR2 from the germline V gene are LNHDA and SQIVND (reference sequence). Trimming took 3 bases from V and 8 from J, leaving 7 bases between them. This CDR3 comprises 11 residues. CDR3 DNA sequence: TGTGCCAGTAGTATGGGGGGCGGCTACACCTTC. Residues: CASSMGGGYTF.

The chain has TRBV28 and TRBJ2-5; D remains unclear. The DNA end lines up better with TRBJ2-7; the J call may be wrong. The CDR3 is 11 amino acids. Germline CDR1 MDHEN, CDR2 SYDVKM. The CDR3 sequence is CASSPRYEQYF. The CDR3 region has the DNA TGTGCCAGCAGTCCCCGCTACGAGCAGTACTTC.

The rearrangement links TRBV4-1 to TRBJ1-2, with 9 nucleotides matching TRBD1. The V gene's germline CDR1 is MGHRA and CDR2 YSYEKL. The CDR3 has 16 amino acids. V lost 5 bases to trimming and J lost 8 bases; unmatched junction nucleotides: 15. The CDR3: CASSMAWDRASWGYTF. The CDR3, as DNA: TGCGCCAGCAGCATGGCCTGGGACAGGGCCTCCTGGGGCTACACCTTC.

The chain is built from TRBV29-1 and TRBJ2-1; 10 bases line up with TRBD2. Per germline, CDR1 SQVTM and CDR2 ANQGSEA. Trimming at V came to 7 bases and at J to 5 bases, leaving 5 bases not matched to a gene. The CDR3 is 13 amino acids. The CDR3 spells CSGGLAEDNEQFF. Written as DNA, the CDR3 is TGCAGCGGTGGACTAGCGGAGGACAATGAGCAGTTCTTC.

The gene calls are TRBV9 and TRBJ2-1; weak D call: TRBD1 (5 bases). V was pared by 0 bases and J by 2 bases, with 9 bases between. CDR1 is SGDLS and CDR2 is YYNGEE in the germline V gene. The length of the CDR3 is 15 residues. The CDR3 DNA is TGTGCCAGCAGCGTAGAAGGGGATACCTACAATGAGCAGTTCTTC. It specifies CASSVEGDTYNEQFF. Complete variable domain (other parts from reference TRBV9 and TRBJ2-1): DSGVTQTPKHLITATGQRVTLRCSPRSGDLSVYWYQQSLDQGLQFLIQYYNGEERAKGNILERFSAQQFPDLHSELNLSSLELGDSALYFCASSVEGDTYNEQFFGPGTRLTVL.